The 2 T cell receptor beta chains below come from one sample, sequenced in a study of Ad26.COV2.S vaccination and SARS-CoV-2 variants. Some clones are missing from TCRdb's copy, which holds only in-frame ones; the method was immunoSEQ multiplex PCR. The sample holds hundreds of thousands of clones, more than 70% seen once. The treatment was: roughly 20 received Ad26.COV2.S at low or high dose, single or two shots; roughly five received placebo; per-sample allocation not given. Collection of samples fell on day 63 after the first vaccine or placebo injection. Sample: peripheral blood, taken in a trial of Ad26.COV2.S vaccine versus placebo. Receptors originate from a person aged 18-60 years who received the Ad26.COV2.S COVID-19 vaccine or a placebo.

The chain couples TRBV18 to TRBJ2-5; D is unclear. The V end was cut by 3 bases, the J end by 2 bases, with 16 bases between. Germline V gene lookup returns CDR1 KGHSH and CDR2 LQKENI. The CDR3 runs 16 residues. The CDR3 reads CASSPLNHFQQETQYF. The CDR3 coding sequence is TGTGCCAGCTCACCCCTAAATCATTTCCAACAAGAGACCCAGTACTTC.

The rearrangement joins TRBV12-2 to TRBJ2-5; the listed D gene, TRBD2, was not tested against the DNA. TRBV12-2 corresponds to a pseudogene. This CDR3 has 15 amino acids. Written as DNA, the CDR3 is TGTGCAAGTCGCTTAGCCTGGCGGCGAAAAGAGACCCAGTACTTC. Residues: CASRLAWRRKETQYF.